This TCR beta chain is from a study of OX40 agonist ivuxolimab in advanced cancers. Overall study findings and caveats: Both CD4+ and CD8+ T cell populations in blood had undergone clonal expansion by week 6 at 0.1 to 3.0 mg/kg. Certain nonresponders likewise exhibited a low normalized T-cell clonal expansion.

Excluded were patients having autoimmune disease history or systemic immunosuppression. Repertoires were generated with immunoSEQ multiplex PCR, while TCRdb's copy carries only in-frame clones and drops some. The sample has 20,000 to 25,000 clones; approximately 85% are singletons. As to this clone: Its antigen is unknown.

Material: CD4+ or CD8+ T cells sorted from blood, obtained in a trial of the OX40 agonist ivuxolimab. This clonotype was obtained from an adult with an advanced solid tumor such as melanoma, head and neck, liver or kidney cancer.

The CDR3 is CAISESSGHRRGLNTEAFF. Here the CDR3 DNA reads TGTGCCATCAGTGAGTCGTCTGGCCACCGTCGGGGTTTGAACACTGAAGCTTTCTTT. This chain connects TRBV10-3 to TRBJ1-1; the D is unclear. Trimming left V 0 bases short and J 0 bases short, with 20 bases between. Germline V gene lookup returns CDR1 ENHRY and CDR2 SYGVKD. The CDR3 has 19 residues.